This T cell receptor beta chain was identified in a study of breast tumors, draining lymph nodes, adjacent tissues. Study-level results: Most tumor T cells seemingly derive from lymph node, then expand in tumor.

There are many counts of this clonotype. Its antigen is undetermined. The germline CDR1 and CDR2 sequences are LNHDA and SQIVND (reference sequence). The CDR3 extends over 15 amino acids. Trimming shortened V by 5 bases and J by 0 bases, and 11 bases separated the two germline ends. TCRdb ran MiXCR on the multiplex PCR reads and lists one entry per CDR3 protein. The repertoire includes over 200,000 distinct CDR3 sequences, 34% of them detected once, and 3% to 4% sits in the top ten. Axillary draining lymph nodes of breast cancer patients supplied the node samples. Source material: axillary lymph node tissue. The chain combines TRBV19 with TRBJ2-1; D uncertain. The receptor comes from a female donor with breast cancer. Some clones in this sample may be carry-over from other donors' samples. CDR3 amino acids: CASSRSASSYNEQFF. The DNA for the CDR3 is TGTGCCAGTAGTCGTTCAGCTAGCTCCTACAATGAGCAGTTCTTC.